The following is a T cell receptor (beta chain) sequence with its context. What it recognizes is unknown. By flow cytometry, patients selected for sequencing had shown an expansion of CD8+CD57+ cells. Untreated patients provided the blood samples, with no therapy given before sampling. This record belongs to a study of CD8+CD57+ T cells in acquired aplastic anemia. About the research overall: Yields of DNA that came from sorted CD4+ and CD8+ cells averaged roughly 3.3 ug. Overall study findings and caveats: Both patients and controls carried the same twenty-nine CD8+ CDR3 sequences. Patients and controls were not found to differ significantly in CD8+ Simpson's diversity.

Germline V CDR1 and CDR2: SGHTA, FQGNSA. CDR3 size: 15 residues. J was trimmed by 2 bases and V by 1 base; bases with no gene match: 3. It was genomic DNA that served as the template for profiling TCR beta VDJ and CDR3. TCRdb recomputed calls from the reads with MiXCR, one row per CDR3 protein. The sample has about 200,000 distinct CDR3 sequences; about 62% are singletons. This clonotype was sampled from a human donor with aplastic anemia. Sequenced material: sorted CD4+, CD8+, or CD8+CD57+ T cells (not recorded which) from PBMCs. This sequence joins TRBV7-2 and TRBJ2-7, with 9 positions matching TRBD1. Here the CDR3 reads CASSLDRGLAYEQYF. The CDR3 coding sequence is TGTGCCAGCAGCTTAGACAGGGGGCTTGCCTACGAGCAGTACTTC.